These 31 T cell receptor beta chains originate from one sample sequenced in a study of control samples from healthy donors and cancer patients. Libraries were prepared by immunoSEQ multiplex PCR; TCRdb keeps only in-frame clonotypes and omits some of them. The sample lists approximately 70,000 clones; 87% were seen once. The sequenced sample consisted of PBMCs. Receptor source: a woman in her forties or fifties with head and neck cancer.

The chain links TRBV3-1 (or the pseudogene TRBV3-2) to TRBJ2-7; 9 positions agree with TRBD2. The CDR3 is made up of 16 amino acids. Germline V gives CDR1 LGHDT, CDR2 YNNKEL (reference sequence). Unmatched junction bases numbered 12, after V lost 4 bases and J lost 5 bases. The CDR3 DNA follows: TGTGCCAGCAGCCCGGCCCCTGCGGGGGGGCCACACGAGCAGTACTTC. Its translation is CASSPAPAGGPHEQYF.

The J gene is TRBJ1-2, the V gene TRBV2; D is possibly TRBD1 (5 bases). V was pared by 2 bases and J by 4 bases, with 11 bases between. Per germline, CDR1 SNHLY and CDR2 FYNNEI. The CDR3 runs to 14 residues. The CDR3 DNA follows: TGTGCCAGCAGTGAAAGCTCAGGGATCTATGGCTACACCTTC. Its protein product is CASSESSGIYGYTF.

Here the CDR3 reads CASRLQGAGTEAFF. CDR3 bases: TGTGCCAGCAGGCTCCAGGGGGCGGGGACTGAAGCTTTCTTT. V gene TRBV7-9 combines with J gene TRBJ1-1; 8 bases are shared with TRBD1. CDR3 size: 14 residues. Per the germline V gene, CDR1 is SEHNR and CDR2 is FQNEAQ (reference sequence). V dropped 6 bases and J dropped 5; count of bases not matched to a gene: 8.

The rearrangement links TRBV6-5 to TRBJ1-6, with D hard to call. CDR1 MNHEY and CDR2 SVGAGI come from the germline V gene. The CDR3 sequence is 14 residues long. Trimming removed 6 bases at V and 5 bases at J, with 11 bases between. The CDR3: CASSLEPHNSPLHF. DNA for the CDR3: TGTGCCAGCAGCCTCGAACCTCATAATTCACCCCTCCACTTT.

The table lists this clone with a count of one. The sample carries other DNA sequences with the same CDR3. The chain is built from TRBV6-1 and TRBJ2-7; 8 nucleotides agree with TRBD1. Germline V gives CDR1 MNHNS, CDR2 SASEGT. After removal of 3 bases from V and 3 bases from J, the junction contained 4 bases not matched to a gene. The CDR3 extends over 14 amino acids. CDR3 sequence (DNA): TGTGCCAGCAGTGAGGCAGGGGGCCACTACGAGCAGTACTTC. Translating gives CASSEAGGHYEQYF.

This clone was seen just once. The chain has TRBV5-1 and TRBJ1-2, with D possibly TRBD1 on 6 matching bases. V lost 4 bases, J lost 4 bases, and 14 bases lay in between. The CDR3 has 14 amino acids. Germline-derived CDR1 and CDR2 are SGHRS and YFSETQ. The CDR3 sequence is CASSLSQGGYGYTF. The CDR3 DNA follows: TGCGCCAGCAGCCTCTCACAGGGCGGCTATGGCTACACCTTC.

The chain combines TRBV28 with TRBJ1-1; possibly TRBD1 for D (6 bases). Germline-derived CDR1 and CDR2 are MDHEN and SYDVKM. Trimming removed 3 bases at V and 4 bases at J, with 12 bases between. The CDR3 totals 14 residues. The DNA of the CDR3 is TGTGCCAGCAGTTTTAGGTCAGGGGTCACTGAAGCTTTCTTT. Amino acids: CASSFRSGVTEAFF.

The gene calls are TRBV10-3 and TRBJ1-5, with 8 bases lining up with TRBD1. This CDR3 contains 15 residues. The V gene's germline CDR1 is ENHRY and CDR2 SYGVKD. J lost 2 bases, V lost 6 bases, and 6 bases had no gene match. CDR3 sequence: CAIRSDRGGNQPQHF. CDR3 bases: TGTGCCATCAGGAGCGACAGGGGAGGCAATCAGCCCCAGCATTTT.

The chain recombines TRBV14 with TRBJ1-5; no reliable D call. The V gene's germline CDR1 is SGHDN and CDR2 FVKESK. The ends were cut back, 4 bases at V and 3 bases at J, with 16 bases in the middle. The length of the CDR3 is 16 residues. CDR3 sequence reads: CASSRTPLGHNQPQHF. The CDR3, as DNA: TGTGCCAGCAGCCGAACTCCCTTGGGCCACAATCAGCCCCAGCATTTT.

This clone was seen only a few times. The V call is TRBV3-1 (or the pseudogene TRBV3-2), the J call TRBJ1-6; D gene ambiguous. Germline CDR1 is LGHDT and CDR2 is YNNKEL (reference sequence). This CDR3 has 14 residues. Trimming took off 0 bases at V and 9 bases at J, with 9 bases between the two ends. The CDR3 loop reads CASSQETNRSPLHF. The CDR3 DNA follows: TGTGCCAGCAGCCAAGAGACCAATCGTTCACCCCTCCACTTT.

This chain joins TRBV5-5 and TRBJ1-1; D uncertain. The CDR3 is made up of 14 amino acids. From germline, CDR1 is SGHKS and CDR2 YYEKEE (reference sequence). Trimming removed 4 bases at V and 4 bases at J, with 14 bases between. CDR3 protein: CASSTIRLGTEAFF. The CDR3 coding sequence is TGTGCCAGCAGCACAATACGGCTAGGCACTGAAGCTTTCTTT.

The chain combines TRBV2 with TRBJ2-5; tentatively, D is TRBD1 (7 bases). Between the trimmed V and J ends, which lost 4 bases and 6 bases, there was a span of 15 bases. Per germline, CDR1 SNHLY and CDR2 FYNNEI. There are 14 residues in the CDR3. CDR3 coding DNA: TGTGCCAGCAGTGCCGGGCAGGGGGGACAGACCCAGTACTTC. It is translated as CASSAGQGGQTQYF.

The chain employs TRBV6-6 and TRBJ2-1; 10 bases are a match to TRBD2. Trimming cost V 2 bases and J 5 bases; bases outside gene matches: 6. The CDR3 loop spans 16 amino acids. Per germline, CDR1 MNHNY and CDR2 SVGAGI (reference sequence). The DNA for the CDR3 is TGTGCCAGCAGTTACCCGGGACTAGCGATTGACAATGAGCAGTTCTTC. Its translation: CASSYPGLAIDNEQFF.

CDR3 in DNA: TGTGCCAGCAGTCAACTCGATCAGCCCCAGCATTTT. Its translation is CASSQLDQPQHF. This rearrangement joins TRBV6-6 to TRBJ1-5, with D hard to call. The CDR3 is 12 amino acids. Per the germline V gene, CDR1 is MNHNY and CDR2 is SVGAGI (reference sequence). Trimming pared 5 bases from V and 5 bases from J, leaving 7 bases between.

This clone was seen only once. J is TRBJ2-5 and V is TRBV11-3, with D unclear. V dropped 5 bases and J dropped 3 bases, with 13 bases sitting between them. This CDR3 comprises 14 residues. Germline loops: CDR1 SGHNT, CDR2 YENEEA. CDR3 sequence: CASSELTGKETQYF. CDR3 DNA: TGTGCCAGCAGCGAACTGACCGGTAAAGAGACCCAGTACTTC. Full variable domain (remainder filled in from reference TRBV11-3 and TRBJ2-5): EAGVVQSPRYKIIEKKQPVAFWCNPISGHNTLYWYLQNLGQGPELLIRYENEEAVDDSQLPKDRFSAERLKGVDSTLKIQPAELGDSAVYLCASSELTGKETQYFGPGTRLLVL.

The genes are TRBV5-6 and TRBJ1-2; TRBD1 matches at 9 bases. This CDR3 comprises 14 residues. V trimming: 0 bases; J trimming: 5 bases; junction bases outside the gene matches: 2. The germline gives CDR1 SGHDT, CDR2 YYEEEE. In nucleotides, the CDR3 is TGTGCCAGCAGCTTGGTGGGACAGGGTTATGGCTACACCTTC. As protein: CASSLVGQGYGYTF.

The genes are TRBV7-2 and TRBJ1-2; 9 bases line up with TRBD1. The CDR3 totals 13 residues. J gave up 6 bases and V 5 bases, and 4 bases lay outside the gene matches. CDR1 and CDR2 from the germline V gene are SGHTA and FQGNSA. CDR3 region: CASSPTGGDGYTF. For the CDR3, the DNA is TGTGCCAGCAGCCCGACAGGGGGGGATGGCTACACCTTC.

The gene calls are TRBV5-1 and TRBJ1-1; possibly TRBD1 for D (5 bases). CDR3 length: 13 amino acids. Per germline, CDR1 SGHRS and CDR2 YFSETQ. Trimming cost V 1 base and J 3 bases, with 7 bases left between them. The CDR3 nucleotides read TGCGCCAGCAGCTTGACGGGGGACACTGAAGCTTTCTTT. Protein product: CASSLTGDTEAFF.

The V and J genes are TRBV29-1 and TRBJ1-1; D not certain. V was cut by 2 bases and J by 4 bases, with 17 bases left in between. This CDR3 has 15 residues. CDR1 and CDR2 (germline): SQVTM, ANQGSEA. The CDR3 is CSVERSGPVSTEAFF. DNA of the CDR3: TGCAGCGTTGAAAGGTCAGGCCCAGTTAGCACTGAAGCTTTCTTT.

The V and J genes are TRBV7-9 and TRBJ1-4; a possible D gene is TRBD1 (5 bases). Looked up from germline, CDR1 is SEHNR and CDR2 is FQNEAQ (reference sequence). The V gene lost 0 bases and the J gene lost 5 bases, with 7 bases spanning the gap. The CDR3 loop spans 14 amino acids. The CDR3 DNA follows: TGTGCCAGCAGCTTAGCGGGGGGGAATGAAAAACTGTTTTTT. The encoded protein is CASSLAGGNEKLFF.

The chain recombines TRBV10-3 with TRBJ2-3; weak D call: TRBD2 (6 bases). This CDR3 has 16 amino acids. Germline CDR1 reads ENHRY; CDR2 reads SYGVKD. V shed 2 bases and J shed 1 base, with 13 bases lying between them. For the CDR3, the DNA is TGTGCCATCAGTGAGATCTCGGGGGTGGGCACAGATACGCAGTATTTT. Protein product: CAISEISGVGTDTQYF.

The chain employs TRBV5-4 and TRBJ1-2; TRBD1 aligns across 8 bases. V trimming: 4 bases; J trimming: 5 bases; junction bases outside the gene matches: 7. The CDR3 runs 14 residues. CDR1 and CDR2 (germline): SGHNT, YYREEE (reference sequence). CDR3 sequence (DNA): TGTGCCAGCAGCGATGGGGACAGGCCGTATGGCTACACCTTC. Its translation is CASSDGDRPYGYTF.

The chain recombines TRBV5-8 with TRBJ1-2; no clear D. V was shortened by 7 bases and J by 4 bases, with 14 bases between the two germline ends. Germline V lookup: CDR1 SGHTS, CDR2 YDEGEE. CDR3 size: 13 residues. Written as DNA, the CDR3 is TGTGCCAGCTACCCAGGAGGGCCCTATGGCTACACCTTC. Residues: CASYPGGPYGYTF.

The CDR3 spells CASSPVLGTANYEQYF. The CDR3 nucleotides are TGTGCCAGCAGCCCAGTGCTCGGGACAGCTAACTACGAGCAGTACTTC. The chain joins TRBV11-2 to TRBJ2-7; 7 nucleotides match TRBD1. This CDR3 contains 16 residues. Per the germline V gene, CDR1 is SGHAT and CDR2 is FQNNGV. The V gene end was trimmed by 5 bases and the J gene end by 3 bases; junction bases not matched to a gene: 13.

This clone was picked up one time. The chain employs TRBV28 and TRBJ1-1; 7 bases fit TRBD1. Germline assignment: CDR1 MDHEN and CDR2 SYDVKM. After removal of 3 bases from V and 7 bases from J, the junction contained 8 bases not matched to a gene. CDR3 size: 14 residues. The CDR3 DNA reads as TGTGCCAGCAGTTTCTCAGGGGGGAGGGTTGAAGCTTTCTTT. Protein: CASSFSGGRVEAFF. Based on the CDR3 plus reference TRBV28 and TRBJ1-1, the full variable domain is DVKVTQSSRYLVKRTGEKVFLECVQDMDHENMFWYRQDPGLGLRLIYFSYDVKMKEKGDIPEGYSVSREKKERFSLILESASTNQTSMYLCASSFSGGRVEAFFGQGTRLTVV.

This clone was observed once. The V gene is TRBV7-9, the J gene TRBJ2-2; a weak D match, TRBD2 (5 bases). Germline CDR1 SEHNR, CDR2 FQNEAQ (reference sequence). CDR3 length: 13 amino acids. The CDR3 protein is CAPGSGNTGELFF. The CDR3 DNA is TGTGCTCCGGGGTCAGGAAACACCGGGGAGCTGTTTTTT.

The V call is TRBV7-2, the J call TRBJ1-5; possibly TRBD1 for D (5 bases). Germline V lookup: CDR1 SGHTA, CDR2 FQGNSA. The V and J ends lost 5 bases and 0 bases respectively, with 11 bases between them. This CDR3 is 15 amino acids long. The CDR3: CASSLEGLSNQPQHF. As DNA, the CDR3 is TGTGCCAGCAGCCTCGAGGGGCTTAGCAATCAGCCCCAGCATTTT.

V usage is TRBV7-8 and J usage is TRBJ2-7, with D possibly being TRBD1 (6 bases). V lost 5 bases and J lost 1, with 9 bases in between. The germline V gene encodes CDR1 SGHVS and CDR2 FQNEAQ. The CDR3 is 13 amino acids. The CDR3 sequence: CASSPDRSYEQYF. CDR3 nucleotide sequence: TGTGCCAGCAGCCCTGACAGGTCCTACGAGCAGTACTTC.

The CDR3, as DNA: TGTGCCTGGAGTGTATCCGGGGAGCTGTTTTTT. Translated, it gives CAWSVSGELFF. This chain uses TRBV30 with TRBJ2-2; D not certain. Germline loops: CDR1 GTSNPN, CDR2 SVGIG (reference sequence). The CDR3 is 11 amino acids. V dropped 0 bases and J dropped 6 bases, with 2 bases sitting between them.

The chain recombines TRBV6-1 with TRBJ1-6, with 7 nucleotides matching TRBD1. The CDR3 contains 15 residues. From germline, CDR1 is MNHNS and CDR2 SASEGT. V was clipped by 2 bases and J by 9 bases; unmatched bases: 7. The CDR3 DNA reads as TGTGCCAGCAGTGAACAAGGACAGGCATCTTCACCCCTCCACTTT. This gives the protein CASSEQGQASSPLHF.

V is TRBV7-2 and J is TRBJ2-3; 12 bases align to TRBD2. The V segment lost 0 bases and the J segment 4 bases; nucleotides outside the gene matches: 5. The CDR3 spans 17 residues. CDR1 SGHTA and CDR2 FQGNSA come from the germline V gene. The CDR3 reads CASSLAASGGVADTQYF. In DNA form, the CDR3 reads TGTGCCAGCAGCTTAGCGGCTAGCGGGGGGGTAGCAGATACGCAGTATTTT. The full variable domain, with the rest looked up from reference TRBV7-2 and TRBJ2-3, is GAGVSQSPSNKVTEKGKDVELRCDPISGHTALYWYRQSLGQGLEFLIYFQGNSAPDKSGLPSDRFSAERTGGSVSTLTIQRTQQEDSAVYLCASSLAASGGVADTQYFGPGTRLTVL.